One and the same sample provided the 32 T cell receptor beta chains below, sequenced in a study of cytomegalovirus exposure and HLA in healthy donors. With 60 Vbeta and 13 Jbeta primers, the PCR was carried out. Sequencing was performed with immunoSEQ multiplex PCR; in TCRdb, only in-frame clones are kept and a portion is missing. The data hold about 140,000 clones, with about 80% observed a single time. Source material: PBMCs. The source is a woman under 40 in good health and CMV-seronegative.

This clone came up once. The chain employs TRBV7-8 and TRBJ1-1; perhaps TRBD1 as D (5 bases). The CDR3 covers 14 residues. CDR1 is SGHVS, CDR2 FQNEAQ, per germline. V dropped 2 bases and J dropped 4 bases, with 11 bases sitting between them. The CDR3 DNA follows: TGTGCCAGCAGCTTAAGGGGTGAAGTCACTGAAGCTTTCTTT. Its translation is CASSLRGEVTEAFF.

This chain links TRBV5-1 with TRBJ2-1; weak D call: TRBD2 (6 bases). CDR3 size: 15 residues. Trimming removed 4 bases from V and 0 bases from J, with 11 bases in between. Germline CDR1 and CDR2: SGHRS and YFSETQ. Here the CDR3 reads CASSPGLISYNEQFF. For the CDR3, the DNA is TGCGCCAGCAGCCCGGGACTGATCTCCTACAATGAGCAGTTCTTC. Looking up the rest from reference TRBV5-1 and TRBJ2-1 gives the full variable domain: KAGVTQTPRYLIKTRGQQVTLSCSPISGHRSVSWYQQTPGQGLQFLFEYFSETQRNKGNFPGRFSGRQFSNSRSEMNVSTLELGDSALYLCASSPGLISYNEQFFGPGTRLTVL.

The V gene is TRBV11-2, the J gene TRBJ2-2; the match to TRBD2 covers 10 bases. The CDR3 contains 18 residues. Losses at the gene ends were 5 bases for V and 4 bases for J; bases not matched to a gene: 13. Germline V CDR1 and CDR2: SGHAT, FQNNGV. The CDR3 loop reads CASSRRGAGGPGTGELFF. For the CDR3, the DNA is TGTGCCAGCAGCCGTCGGGGAGCGGGGGGGCCGGGCACCGGGGAGCTGTTTTTT. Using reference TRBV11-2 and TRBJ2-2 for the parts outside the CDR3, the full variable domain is EAGVAQSPRYKIIEKRQSVAFWCNPISGHATLYWYQQILGQGPKLLIQFQNNGVVDDSQLPKDRFSAERLKGVDSTLKIQPAKLEDSAVYLCASSRRGAGGPGTGELFFGEGSRLTVL.

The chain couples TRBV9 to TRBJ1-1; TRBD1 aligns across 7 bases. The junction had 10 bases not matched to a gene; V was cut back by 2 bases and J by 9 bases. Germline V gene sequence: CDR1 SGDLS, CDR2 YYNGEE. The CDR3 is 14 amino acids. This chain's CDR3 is CASSVGAAGGKAFF. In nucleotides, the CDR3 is TGTGCCAGCAGCGTCGGGGCAGCAGGGGGAAAAGCTTTCTTT.

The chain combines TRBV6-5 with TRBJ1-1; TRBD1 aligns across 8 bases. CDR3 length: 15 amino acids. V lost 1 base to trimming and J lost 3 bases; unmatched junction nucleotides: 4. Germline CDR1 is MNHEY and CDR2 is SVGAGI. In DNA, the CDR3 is TGTGCCAGCAGTTACTGGACAGGGAAGGACACTGAAGCTTTCTTT. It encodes CASSYWTGKDTEAFF.

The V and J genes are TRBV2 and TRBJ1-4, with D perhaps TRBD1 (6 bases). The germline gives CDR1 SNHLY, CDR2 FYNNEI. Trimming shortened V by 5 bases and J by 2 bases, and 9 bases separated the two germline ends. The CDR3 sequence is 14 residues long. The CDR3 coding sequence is TGTGCCAGCAGTTTAGACAGGACTAATGAAAAACTGTTTTTT. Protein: CASSLDRTNEKLFF.

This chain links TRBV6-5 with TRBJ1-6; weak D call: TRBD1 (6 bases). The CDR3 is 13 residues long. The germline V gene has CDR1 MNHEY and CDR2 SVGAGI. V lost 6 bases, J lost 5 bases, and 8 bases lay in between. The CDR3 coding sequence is TGTGCCAGCAGGCGGACAGATAATTCACCCCTCCACTTT. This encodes CASRRTDNSPLHF.

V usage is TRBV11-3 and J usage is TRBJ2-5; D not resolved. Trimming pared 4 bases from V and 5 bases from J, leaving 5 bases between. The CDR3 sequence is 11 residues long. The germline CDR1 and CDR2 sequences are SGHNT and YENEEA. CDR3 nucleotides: TGTGCCAGCAGCTCCTCGGAGACCCAGTACTTC. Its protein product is CASSSSETQYF. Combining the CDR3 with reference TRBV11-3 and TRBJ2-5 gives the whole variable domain EAGVVQSPRYKIIEKKQPVAFWCNPISGHNTLYWYLQNLGQGPELLIRYENEEAVDDSQLPKDRFSAERLKGVDSTLKIQPAELGDSAVYLCASSSSETQYFGPGTRLLVL.

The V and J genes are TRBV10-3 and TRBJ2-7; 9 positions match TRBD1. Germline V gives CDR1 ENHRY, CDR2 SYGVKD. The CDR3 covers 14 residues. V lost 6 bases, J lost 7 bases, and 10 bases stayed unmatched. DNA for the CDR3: TGTGCCATCAGGGGGGACAGGGTGATGGGAGAGCAGTACTTC. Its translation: CAIRGDRVMGEQYF.

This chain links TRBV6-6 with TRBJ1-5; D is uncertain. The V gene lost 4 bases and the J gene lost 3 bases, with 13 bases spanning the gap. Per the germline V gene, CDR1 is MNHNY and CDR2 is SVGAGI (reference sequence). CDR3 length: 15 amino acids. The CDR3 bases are TGTGCCAGCAGTTCGATAACAGATAACAATCAGCCCCAGCATTTT. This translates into CASSSITDNNQPQHF.

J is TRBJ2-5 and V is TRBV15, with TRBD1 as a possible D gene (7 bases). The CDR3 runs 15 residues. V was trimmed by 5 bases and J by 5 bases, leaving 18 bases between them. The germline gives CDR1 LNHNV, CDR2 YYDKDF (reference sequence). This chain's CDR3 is CATSPRGSGGETQYF. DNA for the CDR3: TGTGCCACCAGCCCCCGGGGGTCAGGGGGGGAGACCCAGTACTTC. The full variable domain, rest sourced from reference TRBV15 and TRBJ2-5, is DAMVIQNPRYQVTQFGKPVTLSCSQTLNHNVMYWYQQKSSQAPKLLFHYYDKDFNNEADTPDNFQSRRPNTSFCFLDIRSPGLGDTAMYLCATSPRGSGGETQYFGPGTRLLVL.

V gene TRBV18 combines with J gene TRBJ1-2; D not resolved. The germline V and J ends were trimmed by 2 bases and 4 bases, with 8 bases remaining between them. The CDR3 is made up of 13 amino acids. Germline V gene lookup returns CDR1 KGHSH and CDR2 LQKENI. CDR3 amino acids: CASSPEALYGYTF. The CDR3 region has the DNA TGTGCCAGCTCACCAGAGGCACTCTATGGCTACACCTTC.

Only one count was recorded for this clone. CDR3 region: CASGLGGTSGADEQYF. The CDR3 nucleotides read TGTGCTAGTGGGCTTGGGGGGACTAGCGGGGCGGACGAGCAGTACTTC. V is TRBV12-5 and J is TRBJ2-7; 13 nucleotides line up with TRBD2. The V gene end was trimmed by 6 bases and the J gene end by 5 bases; junction bases not matched to a gene: 10. Germline lookup yields CDR1 LGHNT and CDR2 FRNRAP. This CDR3 spans 16 amino acids.

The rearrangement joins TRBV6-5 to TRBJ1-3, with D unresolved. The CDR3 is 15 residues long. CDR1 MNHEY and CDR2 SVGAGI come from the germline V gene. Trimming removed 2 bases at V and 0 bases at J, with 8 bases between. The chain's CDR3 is CASSYGRDSGNTIYF. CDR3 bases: TGTGCCAGCAGTTACGGGCGGGACTCTGGAAACACCATATATTTT.

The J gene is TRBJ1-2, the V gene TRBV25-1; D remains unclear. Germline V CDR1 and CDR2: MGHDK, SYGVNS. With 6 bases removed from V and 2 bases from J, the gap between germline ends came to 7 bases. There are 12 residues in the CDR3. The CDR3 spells CASSPGNYGYTF. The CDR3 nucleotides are TGTGCCAGCAGCCCCGGGAACTATGGCTACACCTTC.

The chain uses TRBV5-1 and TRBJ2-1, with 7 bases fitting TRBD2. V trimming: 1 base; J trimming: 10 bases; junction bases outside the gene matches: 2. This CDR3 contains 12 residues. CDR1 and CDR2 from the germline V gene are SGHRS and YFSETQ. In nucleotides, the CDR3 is TGCGCCAGCAGCTTGACAGCGGGGGAGCAGTTCTTC. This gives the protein CASSLTAGEQFF.

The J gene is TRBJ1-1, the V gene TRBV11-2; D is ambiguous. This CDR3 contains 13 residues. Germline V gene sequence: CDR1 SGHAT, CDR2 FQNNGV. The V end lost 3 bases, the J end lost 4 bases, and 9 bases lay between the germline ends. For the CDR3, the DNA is TGTGCCAGCAGCTTCGGCACTACCACTGAAGCTTTCTTT. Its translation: CASSFGTTTEAFF.

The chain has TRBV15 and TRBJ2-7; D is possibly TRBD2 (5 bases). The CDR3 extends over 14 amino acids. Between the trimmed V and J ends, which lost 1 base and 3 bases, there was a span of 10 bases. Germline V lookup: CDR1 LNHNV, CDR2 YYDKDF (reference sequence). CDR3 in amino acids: CATSRAREGYEQYF. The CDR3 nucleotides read TGTGCCACCAGCAGAGCGAGAGAGGGCTACGAGCAGTACTTC. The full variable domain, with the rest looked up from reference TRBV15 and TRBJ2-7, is DAMVIQNPRYQVTQFGKPVTLSCSQTLNHNVMYWYQQKSSQAPKLLFHYYDKDFNNEADTPDNFQSRRPNTSFCFLDIRSPGLGDTAMYLCATSRAREGYEQYFGPGTRLTVT.

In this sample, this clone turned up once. In DNA, the CDR3 is TGTGCCATCAGTGAGCCCGGACTAGCGGGGTCCTACGAGCAGTACTTC. As protein: CAISEPGLAGSYEQYF. The rearrangement uses TRBV10-3 and TRBJ2-7; 12 bases align to TRBD2. With 2 bases clipped from V and 1 base from J, the junction kept 3 bases outside the gene matches. The CDR3 extends over 16 amino acids. The germline gives CDR1 ENHRY, CDR2 SYGVKD.

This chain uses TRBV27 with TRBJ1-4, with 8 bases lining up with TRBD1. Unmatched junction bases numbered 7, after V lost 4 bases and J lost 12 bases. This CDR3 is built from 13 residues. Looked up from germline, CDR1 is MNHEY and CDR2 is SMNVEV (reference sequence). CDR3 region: CASSSMTGEELFF. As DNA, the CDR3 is TGTGCCAGCAGTTCCATGACAGGGGAGGAACTGTTTTTT.

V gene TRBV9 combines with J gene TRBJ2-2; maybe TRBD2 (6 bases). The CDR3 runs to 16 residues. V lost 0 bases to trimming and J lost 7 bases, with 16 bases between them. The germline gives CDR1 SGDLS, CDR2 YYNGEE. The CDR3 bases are TGTGCCAGCAGCGTAGCCCCCCGGGACTTAGACGGGGAGCTGTTTTTT. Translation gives CASSVAPRDLDGELFF.

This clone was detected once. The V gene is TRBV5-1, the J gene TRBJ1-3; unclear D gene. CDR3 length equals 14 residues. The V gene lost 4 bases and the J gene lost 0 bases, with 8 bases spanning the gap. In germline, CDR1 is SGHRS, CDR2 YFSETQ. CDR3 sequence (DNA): TGCGCCAGCAGCCTCCAGGTCTCTGGAAACACCATATATTTT. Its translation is CASSLQVSGNTIYF.

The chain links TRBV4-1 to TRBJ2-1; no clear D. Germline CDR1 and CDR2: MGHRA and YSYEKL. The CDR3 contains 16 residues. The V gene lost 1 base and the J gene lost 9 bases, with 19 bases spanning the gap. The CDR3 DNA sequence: TGCGCCAGCAGCCAAGCTGGTTCTAGGAGTGAGAGTGAGCAGTTCTTC. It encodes CASSQAGSRSESEQFF.

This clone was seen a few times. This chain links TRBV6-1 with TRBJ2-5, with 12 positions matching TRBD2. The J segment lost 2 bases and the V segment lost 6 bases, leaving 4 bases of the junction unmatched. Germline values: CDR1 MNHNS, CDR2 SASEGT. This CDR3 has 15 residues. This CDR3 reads CASSRGLAGQETQYF. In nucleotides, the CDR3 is TGTGCCAGCAGCCGGGGACTAGCGGGTCAAGAGACCCAGTACTTC.

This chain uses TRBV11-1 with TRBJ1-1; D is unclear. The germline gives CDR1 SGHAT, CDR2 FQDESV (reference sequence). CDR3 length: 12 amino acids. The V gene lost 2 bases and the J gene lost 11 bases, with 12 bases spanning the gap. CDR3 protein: CASSLFSEEAFF. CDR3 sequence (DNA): TGTGCCAGCAGCTTATTCTCCGAAGAGGCTTTCTTT.

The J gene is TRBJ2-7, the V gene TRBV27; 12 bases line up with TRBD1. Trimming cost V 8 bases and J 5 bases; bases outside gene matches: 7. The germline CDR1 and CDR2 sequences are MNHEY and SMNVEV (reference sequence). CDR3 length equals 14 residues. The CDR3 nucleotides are TGTGCCAGCGGGGATCGGGACAGGGGGCACGAGCAGTACTTC. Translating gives CASGDRDRGHEQYF.

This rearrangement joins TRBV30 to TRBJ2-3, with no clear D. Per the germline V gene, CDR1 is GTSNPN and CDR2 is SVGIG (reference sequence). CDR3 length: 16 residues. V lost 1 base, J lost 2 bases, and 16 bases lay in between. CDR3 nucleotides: TGTGCCTGGAGTGACCTCGACACGTACACCACAGATACGCAGTATTTT. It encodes CAWSDLDTYTTDTQYF.

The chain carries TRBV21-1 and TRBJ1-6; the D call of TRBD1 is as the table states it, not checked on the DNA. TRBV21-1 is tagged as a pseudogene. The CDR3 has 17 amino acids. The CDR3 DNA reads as TGTGCCAGCCTTGATTCCAGGGTCAGCTCCTATAATTCACCCCTCCACTTT. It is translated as CASLDSRVSSYNSPLHF.

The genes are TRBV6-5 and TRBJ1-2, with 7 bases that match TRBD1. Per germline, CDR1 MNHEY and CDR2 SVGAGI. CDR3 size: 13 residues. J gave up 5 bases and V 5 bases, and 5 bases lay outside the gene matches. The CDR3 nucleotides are TGTGCCAGCAGTCGGGGACAGTTGTATGGCTACACCTTC. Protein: CASSRGQLYGYTF.

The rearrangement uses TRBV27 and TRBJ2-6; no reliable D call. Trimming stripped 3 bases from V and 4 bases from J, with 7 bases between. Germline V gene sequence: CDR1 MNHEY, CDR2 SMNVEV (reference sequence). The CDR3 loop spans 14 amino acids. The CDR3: CASSLGSGANVLTF. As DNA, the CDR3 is TGTGCCAGCAGTTTGGGCTCAGGGGCCAACGTCCTGACTTTC.

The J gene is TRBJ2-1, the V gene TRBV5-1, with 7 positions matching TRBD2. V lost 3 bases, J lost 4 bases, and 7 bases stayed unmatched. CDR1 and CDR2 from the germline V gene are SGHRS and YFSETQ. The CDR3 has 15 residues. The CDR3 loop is CASSSPQGGYNEQFF. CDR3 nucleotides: TGCGCCAGCAGCTCCCCCCAGGGAGGGTACAATGAGCAGTTCTTC. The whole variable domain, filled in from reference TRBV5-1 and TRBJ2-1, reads KAGVTQTPRYLIKTRGQQVTLSCSPISGHRSVSWYQQTPGQGLQFLFEYFSETQRNKGNFPGRFSGRQFSNSRSEMNVSTLELGDSALYLCASSSPQGGYNEQFFGPGTRLTVL.

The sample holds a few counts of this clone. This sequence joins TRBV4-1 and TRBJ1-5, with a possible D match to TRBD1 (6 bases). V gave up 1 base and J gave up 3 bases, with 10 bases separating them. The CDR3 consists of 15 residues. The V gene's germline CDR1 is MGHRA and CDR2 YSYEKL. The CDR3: CASSQGWTDNQPQHF. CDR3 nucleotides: TGCGCCAGCAGCCAAGGATGGACAGACAATCAGCCCCAGCATTTT.